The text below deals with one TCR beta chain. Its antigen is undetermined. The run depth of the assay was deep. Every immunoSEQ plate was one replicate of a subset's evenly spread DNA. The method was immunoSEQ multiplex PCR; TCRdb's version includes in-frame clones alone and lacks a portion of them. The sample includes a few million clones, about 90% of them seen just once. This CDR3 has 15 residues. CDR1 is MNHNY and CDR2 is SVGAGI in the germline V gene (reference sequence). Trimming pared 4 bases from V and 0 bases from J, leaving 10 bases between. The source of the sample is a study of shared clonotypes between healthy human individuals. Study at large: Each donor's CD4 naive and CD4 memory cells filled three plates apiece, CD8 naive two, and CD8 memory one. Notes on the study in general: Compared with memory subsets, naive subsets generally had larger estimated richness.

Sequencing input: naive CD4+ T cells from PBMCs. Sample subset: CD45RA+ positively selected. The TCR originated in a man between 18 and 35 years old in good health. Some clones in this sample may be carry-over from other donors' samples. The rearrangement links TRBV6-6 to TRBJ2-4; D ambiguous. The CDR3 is CASSSMGLAKNIQYF. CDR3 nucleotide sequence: TGTGCCAGCAGTTCCATGGGTCTAGCCAAAAACATTCAGTACTTC.